The 13 T cell receptor beta chains below all came from one sample that was sequenced in a study of radiation and T cells in renal cell carcinoma. Sequencing was performed with immunoSEQ multiplex PCR; in TCRdb, only in-frame clones are kept and a portion is missing. The sample contains 120,000 to 150,000 clones, 83% of which appear only once. As to time point: baseline pretreatment blood. The treatment is: 15 Gy SBRT to primary tumor, nephrectomy 4 weeks later. Sequencing was performed on blood, taken from a patient whose treatment included radiotherapy and nephrectomy. These receptors were obtained from a woman aged 45-60 years with renal cell carcinoma.

DNA of the CDR3: TGCGCCAGCAGTCCCCTTGCCGGCAGGTCCTACGAGCAGTACTTC. This translates into CASSPLAGRSYEQYF. The V gene is TRBV5-1, the J gene TRBJ2-7, with no clear D. Per the germline V gene, CDR1 is SGHRS and CDR2 is YFSETQ. Between the trimmed V and J ends, which lost 5 bases and 1 base, there was a span of 16 bases. CDR3 length: 15 residues.

The chain is built from TRBV6-6 and TRBJ1-2; TRBD1 matches 8 bases. Germline V gene lookup returns CDR1 MNHNY and CDR2 SVGAGI (reference sequence). The CDR3 consists of 14 residues. J was trimmed by 7 bases and V by 3 bases; bases with no gene match: 7. The CDR3: CASSYDRGGGGYTF. The CDR3 DNA is TGTGCCAGCAGTTATGACAGGGGTGGTGGTGGCTACACCTTC.

The chain carries TRBV2 and TRBJ1-2; D uncertain. The V and J ends lost 4 bases and 0 bases respectively, with 12 bases between them. CDR3 size: 15 residues. Germline V CDR1 and CDR2: SNHLY, FYNNEI. This chain's CDR3 is CASSVEAGSNYGYTF. The CDR3 nucleotides read TGTGCCAGCAGTGTGGAGGCGGGTTCTAACTATGGCTACACCTTC.

The V gene is TRBV30, the J gene TRBJ2-5, with D uncertain. The CDR3 is 14 residues long. V was cut by 0 bases and J by 4 bases, with 12 bases left in between. CDR1 and CDR2 (germline): GTSNPN, SVGIG (reference sequence). This chain's CDR3 is CAWSVPGWAETQYF. CDR3 bases: TGTGCCTGGAGTGTACCCGGGTGGGCAGAGACCCAGTACTTC.

The V gene is TRBV29-1, the J gene TRBJ1-4; D is unclear. The V end was cut by 8 bases, the J end by 8 bases, with 18 bases between. The germline V gene encodes CDR1 SQVTM and CDR2 ANQGSEA. CDR3 length: 13 residues. In DNA, the CDR3 is TGCAGCACCGAGAGGGAAATGGGGGAAAAACTGTTTTTT. This sequence encodes CSTEREMGEKLFF.

As regards this clone: One end of the junction varies from germline; a read error may be responsible. This rearrangement joins TRBV4-2 to TRBJ2-4; 7 bases match TRBD1. This CDR3 is 13 amino acids long. CDR1 and CDR2 from the germline V gene are LGHNA and YNFKEQ. This chain's CDR3 is CASSQDWDRLITF. In DNA, the CDR3 is TGTGCCAGCAGCCAAGATTGGGACAGACTAATCACCTTC.

The chain employs TRBV7-2 and TRBJ2-2; 8 bases fit TRBD1. The ends lost 4 bases at V and 2 bases at J; junction bases unmatched: 3. Germline assignment: CDR1 SGHTA and CDR2 FQGNSA. The CDR3 has 15 amino acids. CDR3 in DNA: TGTGCCAGCAGCTCTGGGACAGGCAACACCGGGGAGCTGTTTTTT. Amino acid sequence: CASSSGTGNTGELFF.

V and J are TRBV7-9 and TRBJ1-1, with 11 bases identical to TRBD1. The CDR3 extends over 16 amino acids. The V segment lost 5 bases and the J segment 0 bases; nucleotides outside the gene matches: 5. The germline CDR1 and CDR2 sequences are SEHNR and FQNEAQ (reference sequence). In DNA form, the CDR3 reads TGTGCCAGCAGCCACGGGACAGGGGGAATGAACACTGAAGCTTTCTTT. Protein sequence: CASSHGTGGMNTEAFF.

This clone was picked up a small number of times. The CDR3 sequence: CASSWTGSAANVLTF. In DNA form, the CDR3 reads TGCGCCAGCAGCTGGACAGGTTCGGCGGCCAACGTCCTGACTTTC. The V and J genes are TRBV5-1 and TRBJ2-6, with 7 bases matching TRBD1. The germline CDR1 and CDR2 sequences are SGHRS and YFSETQ. Trimming at V came to 3 bases and at J to 6 bases, leaving 6 bases not matched to a gene. The CDR3 extends over 15 amino acids. Combining the CDR3 with reference TRBV5-1 and TRBJ2-6 gives the whole variable domain KAGVTQTPRYLIKTRGQQVTLSCSPISGHRSVSWYQQTPGQGLQFLFEYFSETQRNKGNFPGRFSGRQFSNSRSEMNVSTLELGDSALYLCASSWTGSAANVLTFGAGSRLTVL.

J is TRBJ2-7 and V is TRBV19; 7 nucleotides agree with TRBD1. Germline assignment: CDR1 LNHDA and CDR2 SQIVND (reference sequence). This CDR3 region has 14 residues. V shed 2 bases and J 2 bases; nucleotides not matched to a gene: 3. For the CDR3, the DNA is TGTGCCAGTAGTATAACAGGGGCCCCCTACGAGCAGTACTTC. Protein sequence: CASSITGAPYEQYF.

This rearrangement joins TRBV30 to TRBJ1-2, with unresolved D. The CDR3 extends over 12 amino acids. Trimming took off 4 bases at V and 2 bases at J, with 8 bases between the two ends. CDR1 is GTSNPN, CDR2 SVGIG, per germline (reference sequence). The CDR3 DNA reads as TGTGCCTGGAAGGCAGCGAACTATGGCTACACCTTC. Translation gives CAWKAANYGYTF.

This clone has a single count. The chain uses TRBV7-9 and TRBJ2-2; D remains unclear. The V gene's germline CDR1 is SEHNR and CDR2 FQNEAQ (reference sequence). CDR3 size: 13 residues. V gave up 1 base and J gave up 7 bases, with 7 bases separating them. The CDR3 nucleotides read TGTGCCAGCAGCTTAGAGCTCGTCGGGGAGCTGTTTTTT. It translates to CASSLELVGELFF.

The V and J genes are TRBV28 and TRBJ1-1; 9 bases agree with TRBD1. V lost 10 bases, J lost 6 bases, and 12 bases stayed unmatched. Germline V gene lookup returns CDR1 MDHEN and CDR2 SYDVKM. The CDR3 is 14 amino acids. The CDR3 DNA sequence: TGTGCCATAGACCGAGGACAGGGGTCTCCTGAAGCTTTCTTT. Its translation is CAIDRGQGSPEAFF.